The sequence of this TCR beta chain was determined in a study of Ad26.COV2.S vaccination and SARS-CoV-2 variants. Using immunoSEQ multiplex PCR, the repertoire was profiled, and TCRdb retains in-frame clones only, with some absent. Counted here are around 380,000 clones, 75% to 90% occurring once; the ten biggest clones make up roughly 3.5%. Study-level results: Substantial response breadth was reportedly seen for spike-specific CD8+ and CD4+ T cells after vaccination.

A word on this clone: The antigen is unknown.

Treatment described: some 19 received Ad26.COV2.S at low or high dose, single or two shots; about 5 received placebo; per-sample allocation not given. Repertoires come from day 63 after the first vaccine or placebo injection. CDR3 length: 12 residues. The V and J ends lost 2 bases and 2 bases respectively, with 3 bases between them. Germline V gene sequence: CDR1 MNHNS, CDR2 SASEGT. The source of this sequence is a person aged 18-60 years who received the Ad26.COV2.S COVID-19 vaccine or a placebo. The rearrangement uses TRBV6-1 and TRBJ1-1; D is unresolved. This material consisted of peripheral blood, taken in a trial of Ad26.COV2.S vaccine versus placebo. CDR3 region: CASSERNTEAFF. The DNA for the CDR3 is TGTGCCAGCAGTGAACGTAACACTGAAGCTTTCTTT.